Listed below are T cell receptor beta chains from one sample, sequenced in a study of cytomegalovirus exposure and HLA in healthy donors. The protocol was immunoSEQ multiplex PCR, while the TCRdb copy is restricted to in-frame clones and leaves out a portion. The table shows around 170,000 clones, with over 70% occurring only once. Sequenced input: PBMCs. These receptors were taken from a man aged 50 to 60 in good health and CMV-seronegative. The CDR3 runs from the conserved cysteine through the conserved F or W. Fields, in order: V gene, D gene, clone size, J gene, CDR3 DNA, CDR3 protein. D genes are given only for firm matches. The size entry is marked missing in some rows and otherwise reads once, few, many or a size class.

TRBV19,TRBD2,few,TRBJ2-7,TGTGCCAGTAGTATAACTCCCCCTATTAGCGGGGGAGTCGGAAAGCTACTCTACGAGCAGTACTTC,CASSITPPISGGVGKLLYEQYF
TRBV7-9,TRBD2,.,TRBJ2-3,TGTTCCAGCAGCTTAAGACTAGCGGGGAGCACAGATACGCAGTATTTT,CSSSLRLAGSTDTQYF
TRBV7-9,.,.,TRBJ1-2,TGTGCCAGCAGCACGGGCTTCGAGGGCGGCTACACCTTC,CASSTGFEGGYTF
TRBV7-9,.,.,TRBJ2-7,TGTGCCAGCAGCTCCGTGCAGGGAACCTACGAGCAGTACTTC,CASSSVQGTYEQYF
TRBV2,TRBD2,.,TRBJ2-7,TGTGCCAGCATCGGGCTAGCGGTTACCTACGAGCAGTACTTC,CASIGLAVTYEQYF
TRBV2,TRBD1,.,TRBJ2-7,TGTGCCAGCAGCGACAGGGGCCTCTACGAGCAGTACTTC,CASSDRGLYEQYF
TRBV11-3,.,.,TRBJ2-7,TGTGCCAGCAGCTTAAACAACGAGCAGTACTTC,CASSLNNEQYF
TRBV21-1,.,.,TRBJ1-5,TGTGCCAGCAGCGCGGGGGGGGGCAGGAGCAATCAGCCCCAGCATTTT,CASSAGGGRSNQPQHF
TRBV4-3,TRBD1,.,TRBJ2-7,TGCGCCAGCAGCCAAGACACAGGGGGGCCCTACGAGCAGTACTTC,CASSQDTGGPYEQYF
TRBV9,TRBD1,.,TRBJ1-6,TGTGCCAGCAGCGTAGACGACAGGGGTTCACCCCTCCACTTT,CASSVDDRGSPLHF
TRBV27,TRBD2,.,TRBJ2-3,TGTGCCAGCAGCCTCCTGACTAGCGGGGGGGCGAACAAACGAAATACGCAGTATTTT,CASSLLTSGGANKRNTQYF
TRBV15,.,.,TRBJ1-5,TGTGCCACCAGCAGAGAAGAAGGCGGGCTGGGCGTTCGGAGCAATCAGCCCCAGCATTTT,CATSREEGGLGVRSNQPQHF
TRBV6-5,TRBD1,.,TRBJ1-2,TGTGCCAGCAGTGACTTACCACAGGGGTACTATGGCTACACCTTC,CASSDLPQGYYGYTF
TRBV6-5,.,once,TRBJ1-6,TGTGCCAGCAGTTTCGGCACTGACAGGTCTAATTCACCCCTCCACTTT,CASSFGTDRSNSPLHF
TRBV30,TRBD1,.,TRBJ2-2,TGTGCCTGGATGCCGGGCAGGGGGCACACCGGGGAGCTGTTTTTT,CAWMPGRGHTGELFF
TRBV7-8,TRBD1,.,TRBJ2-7,TGTGCCAGCAGCTGGGACAGGTCCTACGAGCAGTACTTC,CASSWDRSYEQYF
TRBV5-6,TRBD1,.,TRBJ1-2,TGTGCCAGCAGTCAGGGGGTCTCTAACTATGGCTACACCTTC,CASSQGVSNYGYTF
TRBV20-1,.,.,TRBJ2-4,TGCAGTGCTAGAGCAACCAGCATTCAGTACTTC,CSARATSIQYF
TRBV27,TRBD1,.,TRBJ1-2,TGTGCCAGCAGTTTATCCCGGACAGGGGAAATAAATGGCTACACCTTC,CASSLSRTGEINGYTF
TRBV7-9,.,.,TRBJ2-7,TGTGCCAGCAGCCCCAGTTCACCAGGGATAATGGTCGAGCAGTACTTC,CASSPSSPGIMVEQYF
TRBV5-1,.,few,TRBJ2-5,TGCGCCAGCAGCTTCAAGCCACAGGGAGGGGAGACCCAGTACTTC,CASSFKPQGGETQYF
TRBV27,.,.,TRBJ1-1,TGTGCCAGCAGTGATGACAGTGGGGATGAAGCTTTCTTT,CASSDDSGDEAFF
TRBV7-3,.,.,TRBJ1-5,TGTGCCAGCACTTCACGCTCGGAGAGCAATCAGCCCCAGCATTTT,CASTSRSESNQPQHF
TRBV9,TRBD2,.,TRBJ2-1,TGTGCCAGCAGCGTAGGGGTAGCGGGGGGGCATGAGCAGTTCTTC,CASSVGVAGGHEQFF
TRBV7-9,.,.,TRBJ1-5,TGTGCCAGCAGCTTCTCAGGGAGCAATCAGCCCCAGCATTTT,CASSFSGSNQPQHF
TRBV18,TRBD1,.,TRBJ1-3,TGTGCCAGCTTACAGGGGAATGCTGGAAACACCATATATTTT,CASLQGNAGNTIYF
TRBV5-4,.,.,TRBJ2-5,TGTGCCAGCAGCTTACAGGGTTCAGAGACCCAGTACTTC,CASSLQGSETQYF
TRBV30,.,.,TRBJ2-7,TGTGCCTGGAGTACGGTTACCTCCTACGAGCAGTACTTC,CAWSTVTSYEQYF
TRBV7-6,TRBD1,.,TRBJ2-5,TGTGCCAGCAGCACCAGTGACAGGGGACAGACCCAGTACTTC,CASSTSDRGQTQYF
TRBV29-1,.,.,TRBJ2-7,TGCAGCGTCCTTAGAGGGCAGGAGCAGTACTTC,CSVLRGQEQYF
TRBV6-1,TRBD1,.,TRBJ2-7,TGTGCCAGCAGTGAAGAGGGACAGGGGTACTACGAGCAGTACTTC,CASSEEGQGYYEQYF
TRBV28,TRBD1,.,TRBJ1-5,TGTGCCAGCAGTCCCTGGACAGGGGCTGATCAGCCCCAGCATTTT,CASSPWTGADQPQHF
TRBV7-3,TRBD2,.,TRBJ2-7,TGTGCCAGCAGCTCATCTAGCGGGCCGACCTACGAGCAGTACTTC,CASSSSSGPTYEQYF
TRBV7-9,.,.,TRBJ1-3,TGTGCCAGCAGCTTAAGAAGGGAGTACACCATATATTTT,CASSLRREYTIYF
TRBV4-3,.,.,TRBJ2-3,TGCGCCAGCAGCCAAGTCGGGGGGCTTGCCGGTACGCAGTATTTT,CASSQVGGLAGTQYF
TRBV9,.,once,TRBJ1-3,TGTGGAATCCTCGGAGCTGGAAACACCATATATTTT,CGILGAGNTIYF
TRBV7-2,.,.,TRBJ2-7,TGTGCCAGCAGCTTAGAGGTACTAGCTTACGAGCAGTACTTC,CASSLEVLAYEQYF
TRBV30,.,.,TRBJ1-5,TGTGCCTGGTCAGCGGGAGGCAATCAGCCCCAGCATTTT,CAWSAGGNQPQHF
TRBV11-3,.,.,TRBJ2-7,TGTGCCAGCAGCTTATCCCGGGGGTTGTACCACGAGCAGTACTTC,CASSLSRGLYHEQYF
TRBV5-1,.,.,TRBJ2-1,TGCGCCAGCACCCGGGACACCCTGGCCATTGAGCAGTTCTTC,CASTRDTLAIEQFF
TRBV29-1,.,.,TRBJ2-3,TGCAGCGTAGCGTCTACAGATACGCAGTATTTT,CSVASTDTQYF
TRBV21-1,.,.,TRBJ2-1,TGTGCCAGCAGCCCGGGGGAGGACTACAATGAGCAGTTCTTC,CASSPGEDYNEQFF
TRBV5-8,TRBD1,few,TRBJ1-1,TGTGCCAGCAGCCCGGCAGGGGGCGCGGCCACTGAAGCTTTCTTT,CASSPAGGAATEAFF
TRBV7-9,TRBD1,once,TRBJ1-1,TGTGCCAGCAGCTTAGCACAGGGGATGAACACTGAAGCTTTCTTT,CASSLAQGMNTEAFF
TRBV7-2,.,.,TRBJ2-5,TGTGCCAGCAGTCGGGACAACCAAGAGACCCAGTACTTC,CASSRDNQETQYF
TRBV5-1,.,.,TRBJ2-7,TGCGCCAGCTCTTTTTCCGGGACATACGAGCAGTACTTC,CASSFSGTYEQYF
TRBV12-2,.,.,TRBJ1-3,TGTGCAAGTCGCTACTCCGCGGACTGTACGAACACCATATATTTT,CASRYSADCTNTIYF